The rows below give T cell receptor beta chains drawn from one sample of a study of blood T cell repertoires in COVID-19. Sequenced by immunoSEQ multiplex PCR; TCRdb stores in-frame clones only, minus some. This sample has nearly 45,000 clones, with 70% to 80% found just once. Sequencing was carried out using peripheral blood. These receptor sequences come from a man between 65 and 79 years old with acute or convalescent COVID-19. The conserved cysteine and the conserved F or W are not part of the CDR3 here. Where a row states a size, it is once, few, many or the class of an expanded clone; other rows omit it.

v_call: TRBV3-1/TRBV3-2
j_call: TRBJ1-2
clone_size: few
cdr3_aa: ASSQVTNYGYT

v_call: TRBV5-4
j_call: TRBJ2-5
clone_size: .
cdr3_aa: ASRGGLAGNEETQY

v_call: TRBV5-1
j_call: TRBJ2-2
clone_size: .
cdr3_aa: ASSPSRGVTGELF

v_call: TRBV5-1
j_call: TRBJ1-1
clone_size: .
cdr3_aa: ASSLAGDRSYNTEAF

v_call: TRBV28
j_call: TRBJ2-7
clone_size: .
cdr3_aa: ASSSRGYEQY

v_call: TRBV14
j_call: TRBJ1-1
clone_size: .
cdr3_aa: ASSLSRNTEAF

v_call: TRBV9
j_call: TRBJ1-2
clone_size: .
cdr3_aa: ASSVMDRGLGGYT

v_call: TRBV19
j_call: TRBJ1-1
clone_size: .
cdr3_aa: ASKDNMNTEAF

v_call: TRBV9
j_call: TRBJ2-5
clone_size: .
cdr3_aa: ASSLIPRDSLQETQY

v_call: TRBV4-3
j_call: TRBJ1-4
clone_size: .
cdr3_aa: ASSQDWSRVAGEKLF

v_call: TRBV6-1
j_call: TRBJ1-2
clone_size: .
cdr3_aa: ASSEMGVGTGVYGYT

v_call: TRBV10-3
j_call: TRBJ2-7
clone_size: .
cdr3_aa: AISRDREYEQY

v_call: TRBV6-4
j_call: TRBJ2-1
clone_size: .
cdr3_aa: ASSEDSYNEQF

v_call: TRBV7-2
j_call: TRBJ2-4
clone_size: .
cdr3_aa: ASSLAQGAKNIQY

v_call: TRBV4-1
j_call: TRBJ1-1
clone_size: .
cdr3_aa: ASSLNPWGQMNTEAF

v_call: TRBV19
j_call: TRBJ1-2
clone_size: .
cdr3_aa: ASSFRSTGLNYGYT

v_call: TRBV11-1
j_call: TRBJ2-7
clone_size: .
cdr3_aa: ASSLGLYEQY

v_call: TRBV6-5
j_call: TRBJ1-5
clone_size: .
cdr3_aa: ASSRTASNQPQH

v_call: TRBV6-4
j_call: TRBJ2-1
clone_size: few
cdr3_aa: ASSDSRGGYNEQF

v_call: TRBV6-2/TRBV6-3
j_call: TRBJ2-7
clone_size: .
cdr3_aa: ASSRINWRTTHEQY

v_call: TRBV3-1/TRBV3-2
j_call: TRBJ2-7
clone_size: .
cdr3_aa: ASSTRRVLSYEQY

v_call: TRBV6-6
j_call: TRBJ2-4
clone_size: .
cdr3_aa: ASSTTGNPKNIQY

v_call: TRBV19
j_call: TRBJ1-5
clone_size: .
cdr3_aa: ASRFDRGFMQPQH

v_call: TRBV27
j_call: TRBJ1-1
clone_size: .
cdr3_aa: ASSSKTAPEAF

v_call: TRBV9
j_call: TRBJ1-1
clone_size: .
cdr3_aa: ASAPDRATEAF

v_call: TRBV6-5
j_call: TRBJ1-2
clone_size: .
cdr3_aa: AIRGGVANYGYT

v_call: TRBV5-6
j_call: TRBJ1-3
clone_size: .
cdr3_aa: ASSLVGQGSGNTIY

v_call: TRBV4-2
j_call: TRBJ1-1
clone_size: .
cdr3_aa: ASSQDPQGRAEAF

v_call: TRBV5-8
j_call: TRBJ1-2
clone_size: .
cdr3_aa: ASSHDKGGRYGYT

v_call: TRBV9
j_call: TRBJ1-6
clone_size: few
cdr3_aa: ASSVGHRETGASPLH

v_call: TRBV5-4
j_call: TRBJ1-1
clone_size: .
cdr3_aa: ASSSDRLGTEAF

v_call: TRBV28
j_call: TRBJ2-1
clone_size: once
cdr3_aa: ASSFSVLAQF

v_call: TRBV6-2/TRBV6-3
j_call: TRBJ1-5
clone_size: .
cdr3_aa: ASSYRDRASNQPQH

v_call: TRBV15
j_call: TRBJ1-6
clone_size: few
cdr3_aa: ATSSYISGQGSPLH

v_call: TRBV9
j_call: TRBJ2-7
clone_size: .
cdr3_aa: ASSVGHGLDYEQY

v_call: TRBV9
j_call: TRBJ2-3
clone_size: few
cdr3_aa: ASSPFYADTQY

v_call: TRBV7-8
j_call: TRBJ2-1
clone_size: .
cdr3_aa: ASSLSSGTYNEQF

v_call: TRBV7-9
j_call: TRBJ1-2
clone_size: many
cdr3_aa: ASSLAQVANYGYT

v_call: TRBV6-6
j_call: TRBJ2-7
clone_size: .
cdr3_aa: ASSPPGQGMGGQY

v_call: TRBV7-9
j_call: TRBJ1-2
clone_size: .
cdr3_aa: ASSFLQGLPYGYT

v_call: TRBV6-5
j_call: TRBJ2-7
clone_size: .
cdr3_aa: ASSWTGSSYEQY

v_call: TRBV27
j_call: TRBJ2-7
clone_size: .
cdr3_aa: ASSRTDSNSYEQY

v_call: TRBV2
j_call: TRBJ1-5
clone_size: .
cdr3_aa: ASNRGNSNQPQH

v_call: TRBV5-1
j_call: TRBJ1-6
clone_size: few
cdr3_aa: ASSLNRGQSPLH

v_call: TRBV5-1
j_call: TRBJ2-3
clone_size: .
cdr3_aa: ASDPWGGQAADTQY

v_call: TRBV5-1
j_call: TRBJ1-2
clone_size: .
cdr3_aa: ASSSDSYGYT

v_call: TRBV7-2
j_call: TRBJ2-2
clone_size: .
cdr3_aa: ASSFNPAGVGELF

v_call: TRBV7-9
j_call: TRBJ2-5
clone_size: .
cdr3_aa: ASSLTSGGKETQY

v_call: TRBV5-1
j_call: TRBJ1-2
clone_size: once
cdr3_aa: ASSSDYGYT

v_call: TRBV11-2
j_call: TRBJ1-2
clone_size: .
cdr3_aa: ASSLEGTITNYGYT